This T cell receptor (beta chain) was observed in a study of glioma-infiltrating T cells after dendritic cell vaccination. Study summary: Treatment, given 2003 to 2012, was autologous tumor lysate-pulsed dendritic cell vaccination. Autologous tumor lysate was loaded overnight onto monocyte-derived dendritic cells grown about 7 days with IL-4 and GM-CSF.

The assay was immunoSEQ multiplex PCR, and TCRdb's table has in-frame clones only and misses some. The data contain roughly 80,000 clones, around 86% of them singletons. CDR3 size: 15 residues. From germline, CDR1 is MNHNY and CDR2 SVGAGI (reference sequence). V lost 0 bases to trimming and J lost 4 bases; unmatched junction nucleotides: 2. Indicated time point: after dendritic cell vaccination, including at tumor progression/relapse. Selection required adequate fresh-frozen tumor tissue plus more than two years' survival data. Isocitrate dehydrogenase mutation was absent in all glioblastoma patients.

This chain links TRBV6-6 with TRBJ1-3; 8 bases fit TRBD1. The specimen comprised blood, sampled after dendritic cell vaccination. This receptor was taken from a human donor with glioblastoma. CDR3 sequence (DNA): TGTGCCAGCAGTTACTCGAGGGACAGGGGAAACACCATATATTTT. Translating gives CASSYSRDRGNTIYF.